Sequencing of this TCR beta chain was carried out in a study of control samples from healthy donors and cancer patients. Trimming at V came to 5 bases and at J to 2 bases, leaving 7 bases not matched to a gene. The CDR3 length is 15 residues. Germline-derived CDR1 and CDR2 are SEHNR and FQNEAQ (reference sequence). Some clones are missing from TCRdb's copy, which holds only in-frame ones; the method was immunoSEQ multiplex PCR. The sample has 150,000 to 200,000 clones, and its top ten clones hold more than 2%. This TCR derives from a woman aged 25 to 39 in good health. J is TRBJ1-1 and V is TRBV7-9; the match to TRBD1 covers 8 bases. The sample comprised blood. Written as DNA, the CDR3 is TGTGCCAGCAGCAGCGCAGGGGGCGCCAACACTGAAGCTTTCTTT. It encodes CASSSAGGANTEAFF.